The TCR beta chain described here comes from a study of blood T cells in healthy people across ages. Background on the study: The template switching approach captured approximately one barcoded beta molecule for every two T cells.

CDR1 and CDR2 (germline): SQVTM, ANQGSEA. Trimming shortened V by 7 bases and J by 1 base, and 13 bases separated the two germline ends. This CDR3 spans 13 amino acids. Alongside a J-beta primer mix, a sample-barcoded 5' primer served in a second PCR lasting about 7 to 11 cycles. TCRdb independently ran MiXCR on the 5' RACE reads; one entry per CDR3 protein. The repertoire includes about 1 million distinct CDR3 sequences, under 55% of them detected once, and 18% sits in the top ten. In the case of this clonotype: What it binds is not known.

General study points: The long-lived group displayed more naive CD4+ cells, plus higher diversity, than the aged donors did. Older age coincided with a roughly linear decline in TCR beta diversity per million T cells.

The rearrangement joins TRBV29-1 to TRBJ2-5; D might be TRBD2 (5 bases). The sample comprised blood. The receptor was derived from a woman aged 55-70 years in good health. For the CDR3, the DNA is TGCAGCGGGTTTGACGCGGGCCAAGAGACCCAGTACTTC. It translates to CSGFDAGQETQYF.